Listed below are T cell receptor beta chains from one sample, sequenced in a study of CD8 T cells in ankylosing spondylitis. TCRdb ran MiXCR on the 5' RACE reads and lists one entry per CDR3 protein. There are some 240,000 distinct CDR3 sequences in the sample; around 9.2% occur only once, and about 6.8% lies in the top ten. Input material: blood, either unsorted or a sorted T cell fraction (not recorded which). The receptors here all came from a male donor with ankylosing spondylitis or in good health (not recorded which). Both conserved end residues are part of each CDR3. The D gene is left open where the match is weak. Size tells how often a clone was seen (once, few, many) or the class of an expanded clone, and some rows leave it out.

d_gene: TRBD1
j_gene: TRBJ2-7
v_gene: TRBV20-1
abundance: many
CDR3nt: TGCAGTGTCGTCGGGACAGGGTCATTTGGGGAGCAGTACTTC
CDR3aa: CSVVGTGSFGEQYF

d_gene: .
j_gene: TRBJ1-2
v_gene: TRBV19
abundance: few
CDR3nt: TGTGCCAGTAGTATTGGGGGGCCGAGCTACACCTTC
CDR3aa: CASSIGGPSYTF

d_gene: .
j_gene: TRBJ2-7
v_gene: TRBV5-1
abundance: many
CDR3nt: TGCGCCAGCAGCTCGGACCGATACTACGAGCAGTACTTC
CDR3aa: CASSSDRYYEQYF

d_gene: .
j_gene: TRBJ1-4
v_gene: TRBV3-1
abundance: many
CDR3nt: TGTGCCAGCAGCCGGAATTCAGGGTATACTAATGAAAAACTGTTTTTT
CDR3aa: CASSRNSGYTNEKLFF

d_gene: .
j_gene: TRBJ1-2
v_gene: TRBV9
abundance: many
CDR3nt: TGTGCCAGCAGCGTTGGGGGCCTGGGAGGCTACACCTTC
CDR3aa: CASSVGGLGGYTF

d_gene: .
j_gene: TRBJ1-3
v_gene: TRBV5-1
abundance: few
CDR3nt: TGCGCCAGCAGTGAGGGGAGGCAGGGGCTCTCTGGAAACACCATATATTTT
CDR3aa: CASSEGRQGLSGNTIYF

d_gene: .
j_gene: TRBJ1-2
v_gene: TRBV27
abundance: many
CDR3nt: TGTGCCAGCAGCCCCGGGACGGTCCTTGGCTACACCTTC
CDR3aa: CASSPGTVLGYTF

d_gene: .
j_gene: TRBJ1-2
v_gene: TRBV7-9
abundance: many
CDR3nt: TGTGCCAGCAGCTTAGGGGAAACAGGCCTATACTATGGCTACACCTTC
CDR3aa: CASSLGETGLYYGYTF

d_gene: .
j_gene: TRBJ2-7
v_gene: TRBV29-1
abundance: many
CDR3nt: TGCAGCGTTGACCAGGGCCGAAGTGGCGAGCAGTACTTC
CDR3aa: CSVDQGRSGEQYF

d_gene: .
j_gene: TRBJ2-1
v_gene: TRBV18
abundance: few
CDR3nt: TGTGCCAGCTCAAGTTTGCAGAGTGAGCAGTTCTTC
CDR3aa: CASSSLQSEQFF

d_gene: .
j_gene: TRBJ2-4
v_gene: TRBV7-9
abundance: many
CDR3nt: TGTGCCAGCAGCTTAGAGTTTGCAGAATTACCTAAAAACATTCAGTACTTC
CDR3aa: CASSLEFAELPKNIQYF

d_gene: .
j_gene: TRBJ2-7
v_gene: TRBV12-3/TRBV12-4
abundance: many
CDR3nt: TGTGCCAGCAGTTTACGGAGGAGCTCCTACGAGCAGTACTTC
CDR3aa: CASSLRRSSYEQYF

d_gene: .
j_gene: TRBJ2-1
v_gene: TRBV15
abundance: many
CDR3nt: TGTGCCACCACCGTTCCCCTAGCGATCGGCCAGGGTGAGCAGTTCTTC
CDR3aa: CATTVPLAIGQGEQFF

d_gene: .
j_gene: TRBJ2-5
v_gene: TRBV12-3/TRBV12-4
abundance: many
CDR3nt: TGTGCCAGCAGGGCCAACAAAGGCCGTTCCCGCAAAGAGACCCAGTACTTC
CDR3aa: CASRANKGRSRKETQYF

d_gene: .
j_gene: TRBJ2-3
v_gene: TRBV5-1
abundance: many
CDR3nt: TGCGCCAGCAGCTACATCAAAACAGATACGCAGTATTTT
CDR3aa: CASSYIKTDTQYF

d_gene: .
j_gene: TRBJ2-6
v_gene: TRBV7-6
abundance: few
CDR3nt: TGTGCCAGCAGCTTAATCGGGATCCCTGGGGCCAACGTCCTGACTTTC
CDR3aa: CASSLIGIPGANVLTF

d_gene: TRBD1
j_gene: TRBJ2-7
v_gene: TRBV11-3
abundance: .
CDR3nt: TGTGCCAGCAGCCCCCGTTGGGACAGGGACTACGAGCAGTACTTC
CDR3aa: CASSPRWDRDYEQYF

d_gene: TRBD1
j_gene: TRBJ1-5
v_gene: TRBV20-1
abundance: few
CDR3nt: TGCAGTGCTAGAGATGGACAGGCAAGTTTTAGCAATCAGCCCCAGCATTTT
CDR3aa: CSARDGQASFSNQPQHF

d_gene: TRBD1
j_gene: TRBJ2-3
v_gene: TRBV28
abundance: many
CDR3nt: TGTGCCAGCAGTTTGTACAGGGGCAGCACAGATACGCAGTATTTT
CDR3aa: CASSLYRGSTDTQYF

d_gene: TRBD1
j_gene: TRBJ1-5
v_gene: TRBV25-1
abundance: many
CDR3nt: TGTGCCAGCAGTCAGACAGGGTTCAATCAGCCCCAGCATTTT
CDR3aa: CASSQTGFNQPQHF

d_gene: .
j_gene: TRBJ2-3
v_gene: TRBV2
abundance: .
CDR3nt: TGTGCCATGGGCCCTGGCCTTCCCACAGATACGCAGTATTTT
CDR3aa: CAMGPGLPTDTQYF

d_gene: .
j_gene: TRBJ1-2
v_gene: TRBV18
abundance: few
CDR3nt: TGTGCCAGCTCACCAGTAGCAGAGCGAACTGGCTACACCTTC
CDR3aa: CASSPVAERTGYTF

d_gene: .
j_gene: TRBJ2-3
v_gene: TRBV7-2
abundance: .
CDR3nt: TGTGCCAGCAGCGGAAAGGTGTCGGATACGCAGTATTTT
CDR3aa: CASSGKVSDTQYF

d_gene: TRBD1
j_gene: TRBJ2-1
v_gene: TRBV20-1
abundance: .
CDR3nt: TGCAGTGCTACCGGGACAGGGGGCTTCCAATACAATGAGCAGTTCTTC
CDR3aa: CSATGTGGFQYNEQFF

d_gene: TRBD1
j_gene: TRBJ2-1
v_gene: TRBV12-3/TRBV12-4
abundance: many
CDR3nt: TGTGCCAGCAGCCCGCCCGGGACAGGCAATGAGCAGTTCTTC
CDR3aa: CASSPPGTGNEQFF

d_gene: TRBD1
j_gene: TRBJ2-7
v_gene: TRBV19
abundance: .
CDR3nt: TGTGCCAGTAGTATAGGGACGACAGGGTCCTACGAGCAGTACTTC
CDR3aa: CASSIGTTGSYEQYF

d_gene: TRBD1
j_gene: TRBJ1-1
v_gene: TRBV5-1
abundance: many
CDR3nt: TGCGCCAGCAGCTTAGATACCGGGACAGGGTTTTTTAGGAACACTGAAGCTTTCTTT
CDR3aa: CASSLDTGTGFFRNTEAFF

d_gene: .
j_gene: TRBJ2-2
v_gene: TRBV10-3
abundance: many
CDR3nt: TGTGCCACCTCCCCCTCGGCCGGGGAGCTGTTTTTT
CDR3aa: CATSPSAGELFF

d_gene: .
j_gene: TRBJ2-7
v_gene: TRBV3-1
abundance: many
CDR3nt: TGTGCCAGCAGCCAAGGGGGTTACGAGCAGTACTTC
CDR3aa: CASSQGGYEQYF

d_gene: .
j_gene: TRBJ1-5
v_gene: TRBV5-5
abundance: few
CDR3nt: TGTGCCAGCAGCTCTGGTGGGACCTCAAAAAACAATCAGCCCCAGCATTTT
CDR3aa: CASSSGGTSKNNQPQHF

d_gene: .
j_gene: TRBJ2-2
v_gene: TRBV9
abundance: many
CDR3nt: TGTGCCAGCGCAAGCGGGCCCGCAACCGGGGAGCTGTTTTTT
CDR3aa: CASASGPATGELFF

d_gene: TRBD1
j_gene: TRBJ2-7
v_gene: TRBV20-1
abundance: .
CDR3nt: TGCAGTGCTAGAAGGAACGAGGGACAGGGTATCTACGAGCAGTACTTC
CDR3aa: CSARRNEGQGIYEQYF

d_gene: .
j_gene: TRBJ2-5
v_gene: TRBV12-3/TRBV12-4
abundance: .
CDR3nt: TGTGCCAGCAGTTTAGCGTCGGCAGGGAGCGAAGAGACCCAGTACTTC
CDR3aa: CASSLASAGSEETQYF

d_gene: .
j_gene: TRBJ2-7
v_gene: TRBV20-1
abundance: few
CDR3nt: TGCAGTGCTAGACCGGGACCACGCTACGAGCAGTACTTC
CDR3aa: CSARPGPRYEQYF

d_gene: .
j_gene: TRBJ2-6
v_gene: TRBV7-9
abundance: many
CDR3nt: TGTGCCAGCAGCCCGCCCTCTGGGGCCAACGTCCTGACTTTC
CDR3aa: CASSPPSGANVLTF

d_gene: TRBD1
j_gene: TRBJ2-1
v_gene: TRBV5-1
abundance: .
CDR3nt: TGCGCCAGCAGCTTCCTTAAGGACAGGGGAAGGGCCGATGAGCAGTTCTTC
CDR3aa: CASSFLKDRGRADEQFF

d_gene: TRBD1
j_gene: TRBJ2-1
v_gene: TRBV12-3/TRBV12-4
abundance: .
CDR3nt: TGTGCCAGCAGCGCCTCGGGACAGGGACTGGGTGAGCAGTTCTTC
CDR3aa: CASSASGQGLGEQFF

d_gene: .
j_gene: TRBJ1-1
v_gene: TRBV16
abundance: many
CDR3nt: TGTGCCAGCAGCCAAGGGGGCGGGCCCGGAGCTTTCTTT
CDR3aa: CASSQGGGPGAFF

d_gene: TRBD1
j_gene: TRBJ1-2
v_gene: TRBV6-1
abundance: many
CDR3nt: TGTGCCAGCACCGCTTTCAGGGGGCAGGACTATGGCTACACCTTC
CDR3aa: CASTAFRGQDYGYTF

d_gene: .
j_gene: TRBJ1-4
v_gene: TRBV20-1
abundance: .
CDR3nt: TGCAGTGCTAGGGAGGGGACCGCAAATGAAAAACTGTTTTTT
CDR3aa: CSAREGTANEKLFF